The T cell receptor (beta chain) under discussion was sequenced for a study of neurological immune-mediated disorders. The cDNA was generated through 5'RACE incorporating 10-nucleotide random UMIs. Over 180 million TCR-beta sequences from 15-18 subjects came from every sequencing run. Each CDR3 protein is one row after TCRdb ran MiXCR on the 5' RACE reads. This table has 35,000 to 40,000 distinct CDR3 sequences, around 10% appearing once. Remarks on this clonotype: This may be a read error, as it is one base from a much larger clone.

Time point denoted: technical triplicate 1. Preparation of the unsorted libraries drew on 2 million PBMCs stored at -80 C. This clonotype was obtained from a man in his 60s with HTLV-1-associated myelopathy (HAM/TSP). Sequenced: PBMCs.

CDR3 sequence (DNA): TGCAGTGCCGCGGGACTAGCGCTAGAGACCCAGTACTTC. It yields the protein CSAAGLALETQYF. V is TRBV20-1 and J is TRBJ2-5; 10 bases align to TRBD2. CDR1 is DFQATT, CDR2 SNEGSKA, per germline (reference sequence). V shed 6 bases and J 4 bases; nucleotides not matched to a gene: 5. The CDR3 totals 13 residues.